This TCR beta chain was captured by sequencing in a study of TIL therapy for anti-PD-1-resistant metastatic lung cancer. The germline gives CDR1 MNHNY, CDR2 SVGAGI (reference sequence). The CDR3 runs 14 residues. V lost 4 bases and J 2 bases, leaving 11 bases between the germline ends. The immunoSEQ assay was v3. Data came from immunoSEQ multiplex PCR; TCRdb stores just in-frame clones and leaves some out. The table lists 45,000 to 60,000 clones, around 64% of them singletons. The time point denotes: pre-treatment sample, taken before nivolumab and TIL therapy. The tumor samples were excised metastases, mostly pleural nodules or supraclavicular lymph nodes. Patients were adults with stage 4 NSCLC.

This clonotype was obtained from a person between 30 and 79 years old with non-small cell lung cancer. This chain links TRBV6-6 with TRBJ1-2, with unresolved D. The sample here was tumor tissue, taken at baseline. CDR3 DNA sequence: TGTGCCAGCAGTTTACGTGGGTCCAACTATGGCTACACCTTC. The encoded protein is CASSLRGSNYGYTF.